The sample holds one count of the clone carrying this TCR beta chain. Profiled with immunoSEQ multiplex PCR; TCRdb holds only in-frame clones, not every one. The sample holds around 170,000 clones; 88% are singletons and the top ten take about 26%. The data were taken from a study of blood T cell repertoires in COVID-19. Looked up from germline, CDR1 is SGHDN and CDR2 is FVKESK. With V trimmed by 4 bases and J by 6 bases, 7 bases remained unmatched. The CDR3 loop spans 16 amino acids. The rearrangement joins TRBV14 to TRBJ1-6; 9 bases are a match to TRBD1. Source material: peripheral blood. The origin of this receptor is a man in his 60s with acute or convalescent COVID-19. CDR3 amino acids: CASSPSDRGFNSPLHF. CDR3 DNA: TGTGCCAGCAGCCCATCGGACAGGGGATTTAATTCACCCCTCCACTTT.